What follows are 19 T cell receptor beta chains derived from one specimen sequenced in a study of graft-versus-host responses after intestinal transplantation. Assay: immunoSEQ multiplex PCR; the TCRdb copy retains only in-frame clones and omits some. The data show 9,000 to 13,000 clones, about 91% seen once. Sequencing used PBMCs, obtained approximately 45 days after intestinal transplantation. Receptor source: a human patient who received an intestinal transplant, so some T cells may come from the graft donor.

The chain recombines TRBV13 with TRBJ1-2, with a possible D match to TRBD1 (5 bases). V lost 3 bases and J 9 bases, leaving 11 bases between the germline ends. Germline CDR1 PRHDT, CDR2 FYEKMQ (reference sequence). This CDR3 spans 12 amino acids. CDR3 amino acids: CASSLVGGSYTF. The CDR3 DNA sequence: TGTGCCAGCAGCTTGGTTGGGGGGAGCTACACCTTC.

A single count supports this clone. The DNA of the CDR3 is TGCGCCAGCAGCTCCGGGACTAGCGGGGGCTCCACCGGGGAGCTGTTTTTT. This encodes CASSSGTSGGSTGELFF. The chain couples TRBV5-1 to TRBJ2-2; 14 nucleotides match TRBD2. The CDR3 totals 17 residues. CDR1 is SGHRS and CDR2 is YFSETQ in the germline V gene. J was trimmed by 4 bases and V by 3 bases; bases with no gene match: 5. Variable domain in full (rest from reference TRBV5-1 and TRBJ2-2): KAGVTQTPRYLIKTRGQQVTLSCSPISGHRSVSWYQQTPGQGLQFLFEYFSETQRNKGNFPGRFSGRQFSNSRSEMNVSTLELGDSALYLCASSSGTSGGSTGELFFGEGSRLTVL.

V and J are TRBV5-6 and TRBJ1-3, with D maybe TRBD1 (6 bases). Germline V lookup: CDR1 SGHDT, CDR2 YYEEEE. V was trimmed by 0 bases and J by 8 bases, leaving 15 bases between them. CDR3 length: 15 residues. The chain's CDR3 is CASSLGDNLLYTIYF. CDR3 nucleotide sequence: TGTGCCAGCAGCTTGGGGGACAATCTCCTATACACCATATATTTT.

The chain links TRBV6-5 to TRBJ1-1; TRBD1 matches 8 bases. Unmatched junction bases numbered 4, after V lost 4 bases and J lost 0 bases. This CDR3 region has 15 residues. Germline assignment: CDR1 MNHEY and CDR2 SVGAGI. The CDR3 spells CASSWRQGMNTEAFF. DNA of the CDR3: TGTGCCAGCAGTTGGAGACAGGGGATGAACACTGAAGCTTTCTTT.

V is TRBV27 and J is TRBJ2-1; D may correspond to TRBD1 or TRBD2 (5 bases each). From germline, CDR1 is MNHEY and CDR2 SMNVEV (reference sequence). CDR3 length: 20 residues. The V and J ends lost 5 bases and 1 base respectively, with 27 bases between them. The CDR3: CASSLHYLTDGWGSYNEQFF. In DNA, the CDR3 is TGTGCCAGCAGTCTCCACTACTTGACGGATGGGTGGGGGTCCTACAATGAGCAGTTCTTC.

This chain connects TRBV19 to TRBJ1-2; D gene ambiguous. This CDR3 is 12 amino acids long. Germline V gives CDR1 LNHDA, CDR2 SQIVND (reference sequence). V dropped 6 bases and J dropped 5 bases, with 10 bases sitting between them. CDR3 DNA: TGTGCCAGTAGCGGAGGTCCATATGGCTACACCTTC. Translation: CASSGGPYGYTF.

This chain connects TRBV7-8 to TRBJ1-5; D may be TRBD1 (5 bases). The V end was cut by 2 bases, the J end by 0 bases, with 11 bases between. CDR3 size: 16 residues. Germline loops: CDR1 SGHVS, CDR2 FQNEAQ. The CDR3 DNA reads TGTGCCAGCAGCTTATGGCGAGGGGATAGCAATCAGCCCCAGCATTTT. Encoded protein: CASSLWRGDSNQPQHF.

Only one count was recorded for this clone. The chain employs TRBV11-2 and TRBJ2-3; 8 bases agree with TRBD1. The V gene end was trimmed by 4 bases and the J gene end by 1 base; junction bases not matched to a gene: 10. The CDR3 is 17 amino acids. Germline-derived CDR1 and CDR2 are SGHAT and FQNNGV. Written as DNA, the CDR3 is TGTGCCAGCAGCTCCCCGGTCAGGGGGCGCGGCACAGATACGCAGTATTTT. It specifies CASSSPVRGRGTDTQYF.

V gene TRBV9 combines with J gene TRBJ1-1; D gene unclear. This CDR3 is built from 13 residues. Germline V lookup: CDR1 SGDLS, CDR2 YYNGEE. V was clipped by 3 bases and J by 5 bases, with 11 bases between them. The CDR3 DNA reads as TGTGCCAGCAGCGCCGGGGTATCTACTGAAGCTTTCTTT. Its protein is CASSAGVSTEAFF. Looking up the rest from reference TRBV9 and TRBJ1-1 gives the full variable domain: DSGVTQTPKHLITATGQRVTLRCSPRSGDLSVYWYQQSLDQGLQFLIQYYNGEERAKGNILERFSAQQFPDLHSELNLSSLELGDSALYFCASSAGVSTEAFFGQGTRLTVV.

V and J are TRBV7-3 and TRBJ2-7; tentatively, D is TRBD1 (6 bases). The CDR3 runs 15 residues. Trimming took off 5 bases at V and 2 bases at J, with 16 bases between the two ends. Germline V gene data show CDR1 as SGHTA and CDR2 as FQGTGA. The CDR3 here is CASSPGAGPTYEQYF. In DNA, the CDR3 is TGTGCCAGCAGCCCAGGGGCAGGACCTACCTACGAGCAGTACTTC.

CDR3 region: CASSLFLGDTQYF. CDR3 in DNA: TGTGCCAGCAGCTTGTTCCTCGGAGATACGCAGTATTTT. The rearrangement uses TRBV5-8 and TRBJ2-3; D unresolved. Looked up from germline, CDR1 is SGHTS and CDR2 is YDEGEE. The V and J ends lost 1 base and 5 bases respectively, with 8 bases between them. The CDR3 has 13 amino acids.

The chain employs TRBV7-9 and TRBJ1-2; D possibly corresponds to TRBD1 (5 bases). V was clipped by 2 bases and J by 2 bases, with 18 bases between them. The CDR3 runs 17 residues. Germline CDR1 reads SEHNR; CDR2 reads FQNEAQ (reference sequence). CDR3 sequence: CASSLSGGTASNYGYTF. CDR3 DNA sequence: TGTGCCAGCAGCTTAAGTGGGGGGACGGCATCAAACTATGGCTACACCTTC.

This chain connects TRBV7-3 to TRBJ2-5; 9 bases agree with TRBD1. Germline CDR1 is SGHTA and CDR2 is FQGTGA. This CDR3 is 16 amino acids long. Trimming removed 2 bases from V and 4 bases from J; junction bases left unmatched: 8. CDR3 loop: CASSLGGQGLGETQYF. The CDR3 nucleotides are TGTGCCAGCAGCTTAGGAGGACAGGGGTTGGGAGAGACCCAGTACTTC.

CDR3 nucleotides: TGCGCCAGCAGCTTGGTCGCCTACGAGCAGTACTTC. Protein product: CASSLVAYEQYF. This sequence joins TRBV5-1 and TRBJ2-7; D is ambiguous. V gave up 0 bases and J gave up 2 bases, with 3 bases separating them. There are 12 residues in the CDR3. Germline V CDR1 and CDR2: SGHRS, YFSETQ.

The rearrangement joins TRBV4-1 to TRBJ1-6, with no clear D. The CDR3 runs to 16 residues. Trimming pared 2 bases from V and 7 bases from J, leaving 15 bases between. Germline V lookup: CDR1 MGHRA, CDR2 YSYEKL. The CDR3 DNA sequence: TGCGCCAGCAGCCAAAATACAGACGGCAGGAATTCACCCCTCCACTTT. Amino acid sequence: CASSQNTDGRNSPLHF.

The chain recombines TRBV7-9 with TRBJ2-1; D gene uncertain. Germline loops: CDR1 SEHNR, CDR2 FQNEAQ (reference sequence). Trimming shortened V by 2 bases and J by 0 bases, and 8 bases separated the two germline ends. The CDR3 totals 15 residues. CDR3 nucleotide sequence: TGTGCCAGCAGCTTAATGGAAAGCTCCTACAATGAGCAGTTCTTC. Residues: CASSLMESSYNEQFF.

The chain has TRBV18 and TRBJ2-7, with D hard to call. This CDR3 has 14 amino acids. Per the germline V gene, CDR1 is KGHSH and CDR2 is LQKENI. The V gene lost 2 bases and the J gene lost 3 bases, with 11 bases spanning the gap. In DNA form, the CDR3 reads TGTGCCAGCTCACCAGTGCTTGGGCTCTACGAGCAGTACTTC. Translation: CASSPVLGLYEQYF.

This chain links TRBV19 with TRBJ2-7, with unresolved D. V was clipped by 3 bases and J by 3 bases, with 9 bases between them. Germline V CDR1 and CDR2: LNHDA, SQIVND (reference sequence). The CDR3 loop spans 13 amino acids. The CDR3 DNA reads TGTGCCAGTAGTATTGGATATTACTACGAGCAGTACTTC. Its protein is CASSIGYYYEQYF.

This clone appeared a single time. The CDR3 protein is CASSPPPPGELFF. The CDR3 DNA is TGTGCCAGCAGTCCCCCACCTCCCGGGGAGCTGTTTTTT. The chain employs TRBV6-6 and TRBJ2-2; unclear D gene. The length of the CDR3 is 13 residues. V shed 5 bases and J shed 6 bases, with 10 bases lying between them. CDR1 and CDR2 (germline): MNHNY, SVGAGI (reference sequence).